The rows below give T cell receptor beta chains drawn from one sample of a study of T cell responses to AZD1222 COVID-19 vaccine. Clones were read by immunoSEQ multiplex PCR, and TCRdb kept only the in-frame ones, dropping some. The sample lists about 83,000 clones; approximately 88% were seen once. Sequences were derived from peripheral blood, sampled on day 0 of MenACWY control vaccination. The receptors derive from an adult in good health. The CDR3 runs from the conserved cysteine through the conserved F or W. Fields, in order: V gene, J gene, D gene, clone size, CDR3 DNA, CDR3 protein. The D gene is left open where the match is weak. Rows may omit the clone size; those that give it use once, few, many or a size class.

TRBV19	TRBJ1-6	-	-	TGTGCCAGTACACCCTCCCGGGCAGGGAATTCACCCCTCCACTTT	CASTPSRAGNSPLHF
TRBV27	TRBJ2-1	TRBD2	-	TGTGCCAGCGGATCTAGCGGGACCCCCAATGAGCAGTTCTTC	CASGSSGTPNEQFF
TRBV29-1	TRBJ1-2	-	-	TGCGGGATCACAGCCCGTTCAATAGATGGCTACACCTTC	CGITARSIDGYTF
TRBV6-5	TRBJ2-3	TRBD1	-	TGTGCCAGCAGCCGGACAGGTCGGCCAGATACGCAGTATTTT	CASSRTGRPDTQYF
TRBV7-2	TRBJ2-7	TRBD1	-	TGTGCCAGCACCTCTCGGATACAGGGGCCCTACGAGCAGTACTTC	CASTSRIQGPYEQYF
TRBV19	TRBJ2-7	-	-	TGTGCCAGTAGGCCTGCGGACTCCTACGAGCAGTACTTC	CASRPADSYEQYF
TRBV18	TRBJ1-1	TRBD1	-	TGTGCCAGCTACGGGACAGGGGACACTGAAGCTTTCTTT	CASYGTGDTEAFF
TRBV11-2	TRBJ2-7	-	-	TGTGCCAGCAGCTTAGTGTCTATCTACGAGCAGTACTTC	CASSLVSIYEQYF
TRBV5-1	TRBJ1-3	-	-	TGCGCCAGCAGCTTATCCCCTGGGGGCTCTGGAAACACCATATATTTT	CASSLSPGGSGNTIYF
TRBV12-3/TRBV12-4	TRBJ1-1	TRBD1	-	TGTGCCAGCAGTACTACAGGGGCGGTTGAAGCTTTCTTT	CASSTTGAVEAFF
TRBV24-1	TRBJ1-6	-	-	TGTGCCACCAGTGGTGGGTTAGATAATTCACCCCTCCACTTT	CATSGGLDNSPLHF
TRBV2	TRBJ1-1	-	-	TGTGCCAGCAGTGTCGGGAGCGGTCAAGCTTTCTTT	CASSVGSGQAFF
TRBV19	TRBJ2-7	TRBD2	-	TGTGCCACCCGCCTAGCGGGAGGCGACCTCTACGAGCAGTACTTC	CATRLAGGDLYEQYF
TRBV28	TRBJ1-3	-	-	TGTGCCAGTCGGGACACACCTCGCTCTGGAAACACCATATATTTT	CASRDTPRSGNTIYF
TRBV28	TRBJ1-1	TRBD1	-	TGTGCCAGCAGTATTGACAGGGGAGGAACTGAAGCTTTCTTT	CASSIDRGGTEAFF
TRBV9	TRBJ1-6	TRBD1	-	TGTGCCAGCAGCGCCCTGGGGGGACAGCAGAATTCACCCCTCCACTTT	CASSALGGQQNSPLHF
TRBV27	TRBJ1-1	-	-	TGTGCCAGCAGTTTATCAGGGAACGCTTTCTTT	CASSLSGNAFF
TRBV6-2/TRBV6-3	TRBJ2-7	-	-	TGTGCCAGCAGTTACTCGTCCCCCTACGAGCAGTACTTC	CASSYSSPYEQYF
TRBV7-9	TRBJ1-2	-	-	TGTGCCAGCGGCTCGGGTGGGTTTAACTATGGCTACACCTTC	CASGSGGFNYGYTF
TRBV6-1	TRBJ1-2	-	-	TGTGCCAGCAGTGAATGGAATAACTATGGCTACACCTTC	CASSEWNNYGYTF
TRBV10-3	TRBJ2-5	TRBD2	-	TGTGCCATCAGTGACGGACTAGCGGGATTAGAGACCCAGTACTTC	CAISDGLAGLETQYF
TRBV12-5	TRBJ2-2	-	-	TGTGCTAGTGGTCGCTTGGGCACCGGGGAGCTGTTTTTT	CASGRLGTGELFF
TRBV19	TRBJ1-2	TRBD1	-	TGTGCCAGTAGTATCTCAGGGGGCGCCGGGGGCTACACCTTC	CASSISGGAGGYTF
TRBV19	TRBJ1-5	-	-	TGTGCCAGTAGTAGTTGGGACGGCTACAATCAGCCCCAGCATTTT	CASSSWDGYNQPQHF
TRBV5-1	TRBJ2-7	TRBD1	-	TGCGCCAGCAGCCCCCCCGGGACAGGGTACGAGCAGTACTTC	CASSPPGTGYEQYF
TRBV28	TRBJ2-7	TRBD2	once	TGTGCCAGCAGTTTAATTAGCGGGAGTGGTTACGAGCAGTACTTC	CASSLISGSGYEQYF
TRBV9	TRBJ1-4	-	-	TGTGCCAGCAGCCCCACGGGCGGAACTAATGAAAAACTGTTTTTT	CASSPTGGTNEKLFF
TRBV7-2	TRBJ1-5	TRBD1	few	TGTGCCAGCAGCACATGGACAGGGGACCAGCCCCAGCATTTT	CASSTWTGDQPQHF
TRBV19	TRBJ2-3	-	-	TGTGCCAGTAGGTCAGCGGGCAGCACAGATACGCAGTATTTT	CASRSAGSTDTQYF
TRBV27	TRBJ2-7	TRBD1	few	TGTGCCAGCAGTTCTGCGGTACAGGGGAAGCAGTACTTC	CASSSAVQGKQYF
TRBV29-1	TRBJ2-1	-	once	TGCAGCGTTAGGAGCGACCTCACCTACAATGAGCAGTTCTTC	CSVRSDLTYNEQFF
TRBV2	TRBJ2-7	TRBD1	-	TGTGCCAGCAGCCTTAGACAGGGCTACGAGCAGTACTTC	CASSLRQGYEQYF
TRBV14	TRBJ1-2	-	-	TGTGCCAGCAGCCAAGATGGTCCGAACTATGGCTACACCTTC	CASSQDGPNYGYTF
TRBV28	TRBJ2-3	TRBD1	-	TGTGCCATCGCCGGGACAGCTACCGATACGCAGTATTTT	CAIAGTATDTQYF
TRBV19	TRBJ2-3	TRBD2	-	TGTGCCAGTAGTACCCTAGCGGGGTTCACAGATACGCAGTATTTT	CASSTLAGFTDTQYF
TRBV5-1	TRBJ2-3	TRBD2	-	TGCGCCAGCAGCGCAACTAGCGGGGCGGATACGCAGTATTTT	CASSATSGADTQYF
TRBV11-2	TRBJ2-5	-	-	TGTGCCAGCAGCCAAAAGCCGTTCCAGGAGACCCAGTACTTC	CASSQKPFQETQYF
TRBV28	TRBJ1-1	-	-	TGTGCCAGCAGTTCCACAGGGAACACTGAAGCTTTCTTT	CASSSTGNTEAFF
TRBV28	TRBJ2-1	-	-	TGTGCCAGCAGTTCCCTAGGGGGGAGCCCGTACAATGAGCAGTTCTTC	CASSSLGGSPYNEQFF
TRBV28	TRBJ1-2	-	-	TGTGCCAGCAGTTCCCGGGACAAGGTCTATGGCTACACCTTC	CASSSRDKVYGYTF
TRBV7-2	TRBJ2-7	-	-	TGTGCCAGCAGCTTACAGGGGTTGAAGTACGAGCAGTACTTC	CASSLQGLKYEQYF
TRBV19	TRBJ2-3	TRBD2	-	TGTGCCAGTAGTGCCCCAGCGGGAGGTAGGGGTACGCAGTATTTT	CASSAPAGGRGTQYF
TRBV2	TRBJ2-1	TRBD2	-	TGTGCCAGCAGTGTAGCGGGGAGCTCCTACAATGAGCAGTTCTTC	CASSVAGSSYNEQFF
TRBV20-1	TRBJ1-2	-	-	TGCAGTGCTAGAGTATGGGGCTACACCTTC	CSARVWGYTF
TRBV5-1	TRBJ1-5	-	-	TGCGCCAGCAGCACGGATGGAGGGGACGTTCAGCCCCAGCATTTT	CASSTDGGDVQPQHF
TRBV9	TRBJ2-3	-	-	TGTGCCAGCAGCCCACGCCGGGGTCAGGATACGCAGTATTTT	CASSPRRGQDTQYF
TRBV10-3	TRBJ2-1	TRBD1	-	TGTGCCATCAGCCCGGGACAGAGCTCCTACAATGAGCAGTTCTTC	CAISPGQSSYNEQFF
TRBV6-5	TRBJ1-6	-	once	TGTGCCAGCAGTCTCACCCCCGGGACGCTGGGGCACTTT	CASSLTPGTLGHF
TRBV19	TRBJ1-2	TRBD1	-	TGTGCCAGTAGTATAGATCCCCCCGGGACAGGTTACGCGGTTGGCTACACCTTC	CASSIDPPGTGYAVGYTF
TRBV11-2	TRBJ2-7	-	-	TGTGCCAGCAGTTCGGACAGGCGGGGATTTTACGAGCAGTACTTC	CASSSDRRGFYEQYF
TRBV5-4	TRBJ1-1	-	once	TGTGCCAGCAGCCCCGGTACAGGGCGAGCTTTCTTT	CASSPGTGRAFF
TRBV25-1	TRBJ1-1	-	-	TGTGCCAGCAGTGAAGCTGAGAACACTGAAGCTTTCTTT	CASSEAENTEAFF
TRBV14	TRBJ1-1	-	-	TGTGCCAGCAGCCAAGTGGGCGCGCAGAACACTGAAGCTTTCTTT	CASSQVGAQNTEAFF
TRBV3-1/TRBV3-2	TRBJ2-2	-	once	TGTGCCAGCAGCCAAGAAGGTCAGGGTTTGTCCGGGGAGCTGTTTTTT	CASSQEGQGLSGELFF
TRBV11-3	TRBJ2-2	TRBD2	-	TGTGCCAGCAGCCCTTGGGGGAGGGTTACGTCCACCGGGGAGCTGTTTTTT	CASSPWGRVTSTGELFF
TRBV6-6	TRBJ1-2	TRBD1	-	TGTGCCAGCAGTACGGGACAGGTCACGAGGGGCTACACCTTC	CASSTGQVTRGYTF
TRBV5-4	TRBJ2-1	-	-	TGTGCCAGCAGCTCTGCCCCCCCAAGCCCTACGACGATTGAGCAGTTCTTC	CASSSAPPSPTTIEQFF
TRBV5-8	TRBJ2-1	-	once	TGTGCCAGCAGCACTACACTTAGCTCCTACAATGAGCAGTTCTTC	CASSTTLSSYNEQFF
TRBV5-6	TRBJ2-1	-	-	TGTGCCAGCAGCTTTGAGGATGAGCAGTTCTTC	CASSFEDEQFF
TRBV7-2	TRBJ2-6	TRBD1	-	TGTGCCAGCAGTTTAAGGGGGCCGACCAACAACGTCCTGACTTTC	CASSLRGPTNNVLTF